A selection of T cell receptor beta chains follows, all from one sample in a study of cytomegalovirus exposure and HLA in healthy donors. TCRdb keeps only in-frame clones here, not all; method: immunoSEQ multiplex PCR. The sample gives 120,000 or so clones, 88% of which show up once; 1.4% is in the top ten. The sequencing input was PBMCs. All receptors come from a young man in good health and CMV-seronegative. Both conserved end residues are part of each CDR3. D genes are given only for firm matches. The size of a clone is reported for some rows only, either as once, few or many, or as a class for expanded clones.

V,D,J,size,DNA,CDR3
TRBV5-1,TRBD1,TRBJ2-7,-,TGCGCCAGCAGCGCCGGACAGGGAGTTAACGAGCAGTACTTC,CASSAGQGVNEQYF
TRBV6-5,TRBD1,TRBJ1-1,-,TGTGCCAGCAACGCCGGATGGACAGGGGTGAAAGCTTTCTTT,CASNAGWTGVKAFF
TRBV6-1,-,TRBJ2-7,once,TGTGCCAGCAGCGTCGGGTTGGGTTACTACGAGCAGTACTTC,CASSVGLGYYEQYF
TRBV10-1,-,TRBJ2-1,-,TGCGCCAGCAGTGAAGCCCGCACCAACAATGAGCAGTTCTTC,CASSEARTNNEQFF
TRBV4-1,-,TRBJ1-5,-,TGCGCCAGCAGCCAAACTTATAGCAATCAGCCCCAGCATTTT,CASSQTYSNQPQHF
TRBV4-1,-,TRBJ2-7,-,TGCGCCAGCAGCCAAGCGCAGGGTCATTCCTACGAGCAGTACTTC,CASSQAQGHSYEQYF
TRBV9,-,TRBJ1-1,-,TGTGCCAGCAGCGGGGACTTCCCTGAAGCTTTCTTT,CASSGDFPEAFF
TRBV25-1,-,TRBJ2-1,-,TGTGCCAGCGTGGGCCCGGCTAGCGATGAGCAGTTCTTC,CASVGPASDEQFF
TRBV14,TRBD1,TRBJ2-7,-,TGTGCCAGCAGCCATTCCGGGACAGGGCGCGAGCAGTACTTC,CASSHSGTGREQYF
TRBV4-1,TRBD1,TRBJ2-3,-,TGCGCCAGCAGCCAAGTTATCCACGCGGGACAGGGGAGAGATACGCAGTATTTT,CASSQVIHAGQGRDTQYF
TRBV11-2,TRBD1,TRBJ2-5,-,TGTGCCAGCAGCTTGCGGGCAACAGGGGCATGGGAGACCCAGTACTTC,CASSLRATGAWETQYF
TRBV11-2,-,TRBJ2-1,-,TGTGCCAGCGCCTGGGGCAGCTCCTACAATGAGCAGTTCTTC,CASAWGSSYNEQFF
TRBV6-6,-,TRBJ1-1,-,TGTGCCAGCAGTTCTTACAGGAACACTGAAGCTTTCTTT,CASSSYRNTEAFF
TRBV30,-,TRBJ1-1,-,TGTGCCTGGAGTGTTGGGGGGACCGCCACTGAAGCTTTCTTT,CAWSVGGTATEAFF
TRBV4-1,TRBD2,TRBJ2-2,-,TGCGCCAGCAGCCAGTCCCTTCTAGCGGGACCCGGGGAGCTGTTTTTT,CASSQSLLAGPGELFF
TRBV15,-,TRBJ1-5,-,TGTGCCACCAGCAGCTCGGGGAAGACGGAGCCCCAGCATTTT,CATSSSGKTEPQHF
TRBV5-1,-,TRBJ2-1,-,TGCGCCAGCAGCTTGGGACTGAGCTCCTACAATGAGCAGTTCTTC,CASSLGLSSYNEQFF
TRBV27,-,TRBJ1-1,-,TGTGCCAGCAGTTTAGGGGGGAATCGGGAAGCTTTCTTT,CASSLGGNREAFF
TRBV5-1,TRBD2,TRBJ2-5,-,TGCGCCAGCAGCTCGACTAGCGGGAAAGAGACCCAGTACTTC,CASSSTSGKETQYF
TRBV2,TRBD2,TRBJ2-5,-,TGTGCCAGCAGCTATCAGCGGGAGTGGCAAGAGACCCAGTACTTC,CASSYQREWQETQYF
TRBV2,-,TRBJ2-5,-,TGTGCCAGCGCGTGGAGGCTACAAGAGACCCAGTACTTC,CASAWRLQETQYF
TRBV19,-,TRBJ1-1,-,TGTGCCAGTAGTCCTTGGGACACCGCGGGCCCTGAAGCTTTCTTT,CASSPWDTAGPEAFF
TRBV19,TRBD2,TRBJ2-7,-,TGTGCCAGTAGTCCTAGCGGGATGGGGGAGCAGTACTTC,CASSPSGMGEQYF
TRBV19,TRBD2,TRBJ2-3,-,TGTGCCAGTAGTATAGGCGGGAGTGATACGCAGTATTTT,CASSIGGSDTQYF
TRBV4-1,TRBD2,TRBJ2-1,-,TGCGCCAGCACCGTATCACCCACTAGCGGGAAGGGCAATGAGCAGTTCTTC,CASTVSPTSGKGNEQFF
TRBV11-3,-,TRBJ2-1,-,TGTGCCAGCAGCTCCCGGGACAACCACAATGAGCAGTTCTTC,CASSSRDNHNEQFF
TRBV5-5,-,TRBJ1-5,few,TGTGCCAGCAGCCTGGGCCCAGGGAGCAATCAGCCCCAGCATTTT,CASSLGPGSNQPQHF
TRBV11-3,-,TRBJ2-3,-,TGTGCCAGCAGGGAGAGATGGAGTGATACGCAGTATTTT,CASRERWSDTQYF
TRBV4-1,TRBD1,TRBJ2-7,-,TGCGCCAGCAGCCAGCTCGGACAGGGGCCCTACTACGAGCAGTACTTC,CASSQLGQGPYYEQYF
TRBV7-9,-,TRBJ1-1,-,TGTGCCAGCAGCCCCCGTGAGGCGAACACTGAAGCTTTCTTT,CASSPREANTEAFF
TRBV7-3,-,TRBJ2-1,-,TGTGCCAGCAGCCTTAATAGCAATGAGCAGTTCTTC,CASSLNSNEQFF
TRBV27,-,TRBJ2-2,-,TGTGCCAGCAGTTTATCGGGGACAACCTCTCCCACCGGGGAGCTGTTTTTT,CASSLSGTTSPTGELFF
TRBV19,-,TRBJ2-6,-,TGTGCCAGTAACGTCGGTTCTGGGGCCAACGTCCTGACTTTC,CASNVGSGANVLTF
TRBV29-1,-,TRBJ2-7,-,TGCAGCGTTGACTGGGGACACGGGACCTACGAGCAGTACTTC,CSVDWGHGTYEQYF
TRBV6-5,TRBD2,TRBJ2-1,-,TGTGCCAGCAGTTCCCAAGGACTAGCGGGGGGTGGTGAGCAGTTCTTC,CASSSQGLAGGGEQFF
TRBV2,-,TRBJ2-3,-,TGTGCCAGCTTGGGGAGGCCGTCCACAGATACGCAGTATTTT,CASLGRPSTDTQYF
TRBV7-8,TRBD2,TRBJ2-1,-,TGTGCCAGCAGCCCAATAGCGGGAGGGCCCAATGAGCAGTTCTTC,CASSPIAGGPNEQFF
TRBV7-2,TRBD1,TRBJ1-5,-,TGTGCCAGCAGACCCGGGACAGGGGACAATCAGCCCCAGCATTTT,CASRPGTGDNQPQHF
TRBV2,TRBD2,TRBJ2-5,-,TGTGCCAGCAGTGAAGCGCTGGGAATTAGCGGGAGGGCCCAAGAGACCCAGTACTTC,CASSEALGISGRAQETQYF
TRBV7-7,TRBD1,TRBJ2-2,-,TGTGCCAGCAGCCAAGGGACAGGGGAGGTCGGGGAGCTGTTTTTT,CASSQGTGEVGELFF
TRBV5-1,-,TRBJ2-3,-,TGCGCCAGCAGCTTTTGGTCCGAGGGCGATACGCAGTATTTT,CASSFWSEGDTQYF
TRBV4-3,-,TRBJ2-3,-,TGCGCCAGCAGCCAAGATCCCCGAGGGTACGATACGCAGTATTTT,CASSQDPRGYDTQYF
TRBV7-7,TRBD1,TRBJ2-7,-,TGTGCCAGCAGCTTGGGACAGGGACCCTCCTACGAGCAGTACTTC,CASSLGQGPSYEQYF
TRBV30,-,TRBJ1-2,-,TGTGCCTGGAGTCGGCCAGGGGTTAACTATGGCTACACCTTC,CAWSRPGVNYGYTF
TRBV6-5,-,TRBJ2-1,few,TGTGCCAGCGAGAGGGAGAATGAGCAGTTCTTC,CASERENEQFF
TRBV10-3,TRBD1,TRBJ2-7,-,TGTGCCATTCGACAGGGGCTGAGTGAGCAGTACTTC,CAIRQGLSEQYF
TRBV5-1,TRBD1,TRBJ1-5,-,TGCGCCAGCAGCTTGACAGGGGGAGGAAATCAGCCCCAGCATTTT,CASSLTGGGNQPQHF
TRBV5-4,-,TRBJ2-1,-,TGTGCCAGCAGCTTGGGGAACGGAGCGCCCTCCTACAATGAGCAGTTCTTC,CASSLGNGAPSYNEQFF
TRBV27,TRBD1,TRBJ1-5,-,TGTGCCAGCAGCCCGACAGGGAATAGCAATCAGCCCCAGCATTTT,CASSPTGNSNQPQHF